This TCR beta chain was sequenced for a study of shared clonotypes between healthy human individuals. Trimming at V came to 5 bases and at J to 6 bases, leaving 7 bases not matched to a gene. CDR3 length equals 15 residues. Germline values: CDR1 SNHLY, CDR2 FYNNEI. A CD45RA-negative memory subset and a CD45RA+ naive subset were separated from the CD4+ cells. Repertoires were generated with immunoSEQ multiplex PCR, while TCRdb's copy carries only in-frame clones and drops some. The sample carries 2,500,000 or so clones, approximately 90% recorded once. The gene calls are TRBV2 and TRBJ2-3, with TRBD2 identical over 11 bases. The clonotype was recovered from a man aged 18 to 29 in good health. Material: naive CD4+ T cells sorted from blood. Subset noted: CD45RA+ positively selected. The CDR3 is CASSILAGGLDTQYF. The CDR3 coding sequence is TGTGCCAGCAGTATTTTAGCGGGGGGGCTGGATACGCAGTATTTT.